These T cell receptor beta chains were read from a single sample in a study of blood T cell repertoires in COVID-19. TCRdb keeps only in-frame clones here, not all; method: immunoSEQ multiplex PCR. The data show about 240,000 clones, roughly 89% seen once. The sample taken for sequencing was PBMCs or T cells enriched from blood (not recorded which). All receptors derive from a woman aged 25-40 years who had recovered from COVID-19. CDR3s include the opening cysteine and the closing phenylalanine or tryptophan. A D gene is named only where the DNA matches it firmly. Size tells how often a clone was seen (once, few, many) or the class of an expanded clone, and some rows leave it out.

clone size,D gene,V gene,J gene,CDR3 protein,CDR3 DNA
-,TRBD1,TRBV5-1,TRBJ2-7,CASSPVGQGGYEQYF,TGCGCCAGCAGCCCGGTGGGACAGGGTGGCTACGAGCAGTACTTC
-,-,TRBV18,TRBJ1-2,CASSPLGDRAGYTF,TGTGCCAGCTCACCACTAGGGGATAGGGCTGGCTACACCTTC
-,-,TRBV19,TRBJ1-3,CASKDTSSGNTIYF,TGTGCCAGTAAAGACACGTCCTCTGGAAACACCATATATTTT
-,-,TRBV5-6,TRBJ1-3,CASSFLRTDFSGNTIYF,TGTGCCAGCAGCTTCTTGAGGACAGACTTCTCTGGAAACACCATATATTTT
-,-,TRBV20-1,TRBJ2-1,CSASKSQYSYNEQFF,TGCAGTGCTAGTAAGTCACAGTACTCCTACAATGAGCAGTTCTTC
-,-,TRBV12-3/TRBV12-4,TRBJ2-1,CACGQSSYNEQFF,TGTGCCTGCGGGCAGAGCTCCTACAATGAGCAGTTCTTC
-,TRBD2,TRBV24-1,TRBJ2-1,CATSAAGGDNEQFF,TGTGCCACCAGTGCGGCGGGGGGGGACAATGAGCAGTTCTTC
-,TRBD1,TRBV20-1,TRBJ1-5,CSASPLKGQASSQPQHF,TGCAGTGCTAGTCCCCTAAAAGGACAGGCGTCCAGTCAGCCCCAGCATTTT
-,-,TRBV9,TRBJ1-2,CASSVDGDYGYTF,TGTGCCAGCAGCGTAGACGGGGATTATGGCTACACCTTC
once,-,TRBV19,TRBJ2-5,CASSIGGRGETQYF,TGTGCCAGTAGTATAGGAGGGAGAGGAGAGACCCAGTACTTC